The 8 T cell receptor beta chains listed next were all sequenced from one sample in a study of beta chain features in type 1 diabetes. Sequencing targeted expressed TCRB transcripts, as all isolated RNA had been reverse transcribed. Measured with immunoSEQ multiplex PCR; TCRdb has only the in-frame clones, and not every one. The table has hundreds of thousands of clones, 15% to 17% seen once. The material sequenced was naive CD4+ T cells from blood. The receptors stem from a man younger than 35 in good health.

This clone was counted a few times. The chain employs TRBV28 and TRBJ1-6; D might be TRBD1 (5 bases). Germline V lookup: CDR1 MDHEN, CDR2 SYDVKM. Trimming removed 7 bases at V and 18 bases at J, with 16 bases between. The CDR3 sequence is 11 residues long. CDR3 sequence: CASTSLRGSHF. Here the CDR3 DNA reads TGTGCCAGCACCTCTCTGAGGGGCTCCCACTTT.

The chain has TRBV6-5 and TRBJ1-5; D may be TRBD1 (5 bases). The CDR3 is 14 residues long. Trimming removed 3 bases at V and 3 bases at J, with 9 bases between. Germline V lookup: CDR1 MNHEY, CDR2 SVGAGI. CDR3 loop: CASSYRQFNQPQHF. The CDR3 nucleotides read TGTGCCAGCAGTTATAGACAGTTCAATCAGCCCCAGCATTTT.

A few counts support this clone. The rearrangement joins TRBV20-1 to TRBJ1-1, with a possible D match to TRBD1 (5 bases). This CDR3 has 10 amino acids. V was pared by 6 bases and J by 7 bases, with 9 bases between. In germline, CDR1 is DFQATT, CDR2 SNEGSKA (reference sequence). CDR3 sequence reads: CSASDSEAFF. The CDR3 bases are TGCAGTGCGTCTGACAGTGAAGCTTTCTTT.

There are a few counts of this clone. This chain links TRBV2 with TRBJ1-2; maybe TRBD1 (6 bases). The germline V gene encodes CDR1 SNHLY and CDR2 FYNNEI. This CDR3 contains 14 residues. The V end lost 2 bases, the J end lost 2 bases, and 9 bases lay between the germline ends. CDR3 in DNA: TGTGCCAGCAGTGAACTGGGGGCCAACTATGGCTACACCTTC. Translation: CASSELGANYGYTF.

The CDR3 is CASTIEAEAFF. DNA of the CDR3: TGTGCCAGTACCATAGAGGCTGAAGCTTTCTTT. The rearrangement links TRBV2 to TRBJ1-1; no definite D call. The CDR3 runs 11 residues. Germline CDR1 SNHLY, CDR2 FYNNEI. Trimming shortened V by 9 bases and J by 6 bases, and 11 bases separated the two germline ends.

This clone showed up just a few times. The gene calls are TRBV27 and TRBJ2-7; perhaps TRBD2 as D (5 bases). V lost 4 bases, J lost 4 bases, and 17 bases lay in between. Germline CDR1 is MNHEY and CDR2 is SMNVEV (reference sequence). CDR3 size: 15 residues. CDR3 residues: CASSSEKGGRYEQYF. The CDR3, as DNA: TGTGCCAGCAGTTCCGAAAAAGGAGGCCGGTACGAGCAGTACTTC.

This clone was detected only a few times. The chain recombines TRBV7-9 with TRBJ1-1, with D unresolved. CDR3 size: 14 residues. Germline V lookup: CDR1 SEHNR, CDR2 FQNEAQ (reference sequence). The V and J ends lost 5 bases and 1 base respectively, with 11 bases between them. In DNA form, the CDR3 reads TGTGCCAGCAGCCCTCATGTGGGGAACACTGAAGCTTTCTTT. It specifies CASSPHVGNTEAFF.

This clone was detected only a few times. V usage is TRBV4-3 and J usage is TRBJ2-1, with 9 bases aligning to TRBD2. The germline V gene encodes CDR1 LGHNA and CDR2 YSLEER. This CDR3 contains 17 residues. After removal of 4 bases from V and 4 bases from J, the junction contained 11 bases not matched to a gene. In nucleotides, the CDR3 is TGCGCCAGCAGCCGAGAACGGACCAGCGGGGGGTACAATGAGCAGTTCTTC. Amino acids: CASSRERTSGGYNEQFF.